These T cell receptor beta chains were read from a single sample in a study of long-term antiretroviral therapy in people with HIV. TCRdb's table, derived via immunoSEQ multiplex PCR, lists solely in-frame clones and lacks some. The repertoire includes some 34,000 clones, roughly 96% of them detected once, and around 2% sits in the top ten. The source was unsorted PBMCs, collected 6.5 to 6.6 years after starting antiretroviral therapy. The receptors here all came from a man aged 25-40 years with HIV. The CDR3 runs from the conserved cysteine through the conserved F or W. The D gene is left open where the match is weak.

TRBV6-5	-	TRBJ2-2	CASNRDRDGELFF	TGTGCCAGCAATCGAGATAGGGACGGGGAGCTGTTTTTT
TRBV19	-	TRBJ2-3	CASSSGADTQYF	TGTGCCAGTAGTAGCGGGGCAGATACGCAGTATTTT
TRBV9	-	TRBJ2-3	CASSPTVGSTDTQYF	TGTGCCAGCAGCCCCACCGTCGGGTCGACAGATACGCAGTATTTT
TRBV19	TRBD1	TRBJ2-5	CASSTNRDRDPLVETQYF	TGTGCCAGTAGTACCAACCGGGACAGGGACCCGCTGGTGGAGACCCAGTACTTC
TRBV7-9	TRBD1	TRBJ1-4	CASSLGEGADEKLFF	TGTGCCAGCAGCCTCGGGGAGGGGGCAGATGAAAAACTGTTTTTT
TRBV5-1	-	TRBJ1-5	CASSLDGDQPQHF	TGCGCCAGCAGCTTGGACGGAGATCAGCCCCAGCATTTT
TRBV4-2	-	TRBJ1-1	CASGWGSGNTEAFF	TGTGCCAGCGGCTGGGGGTCCGGGAACACTGAAGCTTTCTTT
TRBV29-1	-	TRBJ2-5	CSVAPLRGQYF	TGCAGCGTCGCCCCCCTTAGGGGCCAGTACTTC
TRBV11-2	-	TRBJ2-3	CASSSVDTQYF	TGTGCCAGCAGCTCCGTAGATACGCAGTATTTT
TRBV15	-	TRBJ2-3	CATSREADTQYF	TGTGCCACCAGCAGAGAGGCAGATACGCAGTATTTT
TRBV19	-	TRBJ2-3	CASSVSIGGTQYF	TGTGCCAGTAGTGTCTCTATAGGAGGTACGCAGTATTTT
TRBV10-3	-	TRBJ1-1	CAISDSGMNTEAFF	TGTGCCATCAGTGATAGTGGGATGAACACTGAAGCTTTCTTT
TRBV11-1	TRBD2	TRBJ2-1	CASSHTSAAYNEQFF	TGTGCCAGCAGCCACACTAGCGCCGCCTACAATGAGCAGTTCTTC
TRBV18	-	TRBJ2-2	CASSRDNTGELFF	TGTGCCAGCTCCCGGGACAACACCGGGGAGCTGTTTTTT
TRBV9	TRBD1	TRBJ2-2	CASSVGTGVTTGELFF	TGTGCCAGCAGCGTTGGGACAGGGGTCACCACCGGGGAGCTGTTTTTT